A single sample is the source of the 32 T cell receptor beta chains below, sequenced in a study of blood T cell repertoires in COVID-19. Sequencing was performed with immunoSEQ multiplex PCR; in TCRdb, only in-frame clones are kept and a portion is missing. This table holds tens of thousands of clones, about 91% found once. The material sequenced was peripheral blood. Receptors were obtained from a man between 60 and 75 years old with active COVID-19.

This clone has just a few counts. The rearrangement joins TRBV10-3 to TRBJ1-2; tentatively, D is TRBD1 (6 bases). The germline V and J ends were trimmed by 11 bases and 0 bases, with 16 bases remaining between them. Germline V gene data show CDR1 as ENHRY and CDR2 as SYGVKD. The length of the CDR3 is 14 residues. CDR3 sequence (DNA): TGTGCCGCCTCCGGGGACACTCCTAACTATGGCTACACCTTC. Amino acid sequence: CAASGDTPNYGYTF.

The chain employs TRBV10-3 and TRBJ2-2; TRBD1 agrees at 12 bases. The CDR3 is 15 residues long. Trimming cost V 8 bases and J 7 bases; bases outside gene matches: 8. Germline CDR1 and CDR2: ENHRY and SYGVKD. CDR3 in DNA: TGTGCCATCGCCGGGACAGGGGGCGCTGACGGGGAGCTGTTTTTT. This sequence encodes CAIAGTGGADGELFF.

The gene calls are TRBV6-2 or TRBV6-3 and TRBJ2-1; 9 nucleotides align to TRBD2. The germline V gene has CDR1 MNHEY and CDR2 SVGEGT. V dropped 2 bases and J dropped 3; count of bases not matched to a gene: 2. This CDR3 has 15 amino acids. The CDR3 spells CASSYGLAIYNEQFF. The CDR3, as DNA: TGTGCCAGCAGTTACGGACTAGCGATCTACAATGAGCAGTTCTTC.

The CDR3 region is CASSLTEGETQYF. CDR3 coding DNA: TGTGCCAGCAGTTTAACAGAGGGTGAGACCCAGTACTTC. The chain recombines TRBV12-3 or TRBV12-4 with TRBJ2-5, with a tentative D call TRBD2 (5 bases). The CDR3 length is 13 residues. With 2 bases removed from V and 5 bases from J, the gap between germline ends came to 9 bases.

In nucleotides, the CDR3 is TGTGCCAGCAGCCAAGAGCGGCGGGAGGCAACGACGCAGTATTTT. This sequence encodes CASSQERREATTQYF. The chain carries TRBV4-2 and TRBJ2-3, with TRBD2 identical over 8 bases. Germline values: CDR1 LGHNA, CDR2 YNFKEQ. The CDR3 has 15 amino acids. V dropped 0 bases and J dropped 9; count of bases not matched to a gene: 8.

The V gene is TRBV11-2, the J gene TRBJ2-5; 9 nucleotides align to TRBD1. V dropped 0 bases and J dropped 8; count of bases not matched to a gene: 7. The CDR3 length is 15 residues. Germline CDR1 reads SGHAT; CDR2 reads FQNNGV. The CDR3 is CASSLEGQGPRTQYF. The CDR3 coding sequence is TGTGCCAGCAGCTTAGAAGGACAGGGGCCGCGAACCCAGTACTTC.

This clone showed up just a few times. This chain links TRBV18 with TRBJ1-5, with 7 bases lining up with TRBD1. Germline CDR1 KGHSH, CDR2 LQKENI. The V and J ends lost 1 base and 3 bases, in that order; junction bases with no gene match: 3. CDR3 length equals 15 residues. CDR3 nucleotides: TGTGCCAGCTCACCACGCCAGGGGGACAATCAGCCCCAGCATTTT. As protein: CASSPRQGDNQPQHF.

The chain has TRBV6-6 and TRBJ1-3; perhaps TRBD1 as D (5 bases). Germline loops: CDR1 MNHNY, CDR2 SVGAGI (reference sequence). Trimming removed 5 bases at V and 1 base at J, with 9 bases between. The CDR3 sequence is 14 residues long. This CDR3 reads CASSAAGSGNTIYF. The CDR3 DNA follows: TGTGCCAGCAGTGCGGCAGGGTCTGGAAACACCATATATTTT.

The DNA for the CDR3 is TGTGCACGTCCGGGACAGGGGGTCCCGGGACTAGCGGGAGCTTCCTACGAGCAGTACTTC. Amino acids: CARPGQGVPGLAGASYEQYF. The V and J genes are TRBV28 and TRBJ2-7; 14 nucleotides align to TRBD2. Per the germline V gene, CDR1 is MDHEN and CDR2 is SYDVKM. The CDR3 extends over 20 amino acids.

The count of this clone is one. This chain joins TRBV5-1 and TRBJ2-7, with 7 bases that match TRBD1. The CDR3 totals 15 residues. V was pared by 2 bases and J by 1 base, with 6 bases of the junction left unmatched. From germline, CDR1 is SGHRS and CDR2 YFSETQ. CDR3 region: CASSFEGATSYEQYF. CDR3 coding DNA: TGCGCCAGCAGCTTCGAGGGGGCAACATCCTACGAGCAGTACTTC.

In its sample, this clone was seen a few times. The chain joins TRBV6-2 or TRBV6-3 to TRBJ1-5; 10 bases fit TRBD1. Trimming at V came to 7 bases and at J to 7 bases, leaving 16 bases not matched to a gene. Per germline, CDR1 MNHEY and CDR2 SVGEGT. The CDR3 contains 17 residues. In nucleotides, the CDR3 is TGTGCCAGCAACCCACTAACAGACAGGGGGCGTACGCAGCCCCAGCATTTT. Translating it yields CASNPLTDRGRTQPQHF.

The chain is built from TRBV5-4 and TRBJ2-3; 13 bases align to TRBD2. V lost 0 bases and J lost 5; bases outside the gene matches: 0. Per the germline V gene, CDR1 is SGHNT and CDR2 is YYREEE (reference sequence). The CDR3 has 15 amino acids. CDR3 nucleotide sequence: TGTGCCAGCAGCTTGGGGACTAGCGGGAGAGATACGCAGTATTTT. It is translated as CASSLGTSGRDTQYF. The entire variable domain, with the rest obtained from reference TRBV5-4 and TRBJ2-3, is as follows: ETGVTQSPTHLIKTRGQQVTLRCSSQSGHNTVSWYQQALGQGPQFIFQYYREEENGRGNFPPRFSGLQFPNYSSELNVNALELDDSALYLCASSLGTSGRDTQYFGPGTRLTVL.

This clone was seen only once. The gene calls are TRBV6-1 and TRBJ1-5; D call uncertain. V shed 0 bases and J shed 6 bases, with 6 bases lying between them. The CDR3 is 13 residues long. CDR1 MNHNS and CDR2 SASEGT come from the germline V gene. CDR3 nucleotide sequence: TGTGCCAGCAGTGAAGCTGAGCGTCAGCCCCAGCATTTT. Residues: CASSEAERQPQHF.

This sequence joins TRBV30 and TRBJ1-5; a possible D gene is TRBD1 (6 bases). The CDR3 sequence is 14 residues long. From germline, CDR1 is GTSNPN and CDR2 SVGIG (reference sequence). CDR3 DNA: TGTGCTGCAAATGAAGGACAGATAAATCAGCCCCAGCATTTT. Its translation: CAANEGQINQPQHF.

The chain recombines TRBV28 with TRBJ1-2, with D tentatively TRBD1 (6 bases). Trimming took 2 bases from V and 4 from J, leaving 11 bases between them. The germline CDR1 and CDR2 sequences are MDHEN and SYDVKM. The CDR3 runs to 14 residues. CDR3 sequence reads: CASSLAGVGYGYTF. The CDR3 DNA reads TGTGCCAGCAGTTTAGCAGGGGTCGGCTATGGCTACACCTTC.

The chain is built from TRBV20-1 and TRBJ1-5; no clear D gene. In germline, CDR1 is DFQATT, CDR2 SNEGSKA (reference sequence). V was trimmed by 3 bases and J by 4 bases, leaving 7 bases between them. The CDR3 runs 12 residues. This chain's CDR3 is CSASQKNQPQHF. The CDR3 nucleotides are TGCAGTGCTAGTCAGAAAAATCAGCCCCAGCATTTT.

The V gene is TRBV2, the J gene TRBJ1-6; 9 bases align to TRBD1. Trimming took 8 bases from V and 8 from J; bases not matched to a gene: 4. This CDR3 has 13 residues. Germline V gene lookup returns CDR1 SNHLY and CDR2 FYNNEI. This chain's CDR3 is CASQDRGYSPLHF. CDR3 in DNA: TGTGCCAGCCAGGACAGGGGTTATTCACCCCTCCACTTT.

This sequence joins TRBV9 and TRBJ2-3; D is perhaps TRBD2 (6 bases). This CDR3 has 18 residues. Trimming took 4 bases from V and 0 from J, leaving 21 bases between them. The germline V gene encodes CDR1 SGDLS and CDR2 YYNGEE. CDR3 nucleotides: TGTGCCAGCAGCAGAGACCCCTTTAGCGGAACTAGCACAGATACGCAGTATTTT. It specifies CASSRDPFSGTSTDTQYF.

The V gene is TRBV18, the J gene TRBJ2-5; no clear D. The CDR3 consists of 13 residues. Between the trimmed V and J ends, which lost 3 bases and 5 bases, there was a span of 10 bases. CDR1 and CDR2 (germline): KGHSH, LQKENI. CDR3 in DNA: TGTGCCAGCTCACCCTCGGCGGTGGAGACCCAGTACTTC. It codes for CASSPSAVETQYF.

This clone was found a few times. The chain employs TRBV10-3 and TRBJ1-3; D not certain. The V end was cut by 0 bases, the J end by 0 bases, with 6 bases between. Germline V CDR1 and CDR2: ENHRY, SYGVKD. The CDR3 spans 15 residues. The CDR3 DNA follows: TGTGCCATCAGTGAGTCCCCGGGCTCTGGAAACACCATATATTTT. Translation gives CAISESPGSGNTIYF.

This chain links TRBV11-2 with TRBJ2-5, with 9 bases identical to TRBD2. The J segment lost 4 bases and the V segment lost 5 bases, leaving 11 bases of the junction unmatched. Germline V gene data show CDR1 as SGHAT and CDR2 as FQNNGV. CDR3 length: 16 residues. CDR3 bases: TGTGCCAGCAGCCCAACGAGGCCAGCGGGAGGAGAGACCCAGTACTTC. Protein: CASSPTRPAGGETQYF.

V gene TRBV10-3 combines with J gene TRBJ1-2; D might be TRBD1 (5 bases). Trimming took 0 bases from V and 2 from J, leaving 10 bases between them. The germline gives CDR1 ENHRY, CDR2 SYGVKD. The CDR3 has 15 residues. The CDR3 protein is CAISESAGYNYGYTF. The CDR3 DNA is TGTGCCATCAGTGAGTCAGCAGGGTACAACTATGGCTACACCTTC.

The chain is built from TRBV6-5 and TRBJ2-3, with 7 bases identical to TRBD1. From germline, CDR1 is MNHEY and CDR2 SVGAGI. The V gene end was trimmed by 10 bases and the J gene end by 5 bases; junction bases not matched to a gene: 9. This CDR3 has 13 residues. The DNA of the CDR3 is TGTGCCATCTCGAGGGGGCTGGGAGATACGCAGTATTTT. Amino acid sequence: CAISRGLGDTQYF.

The chain uses TRBV6-5 and TRBJ2-3, with 9 positions matching TRBD2. The trim removed 2 bases at V and 0 bases at J, leaving 3 bases unmatched. This CDR3 spans 16 amino acids. CDR1 and CDR2 from the germline V gene are MNHEY and SVGAGI. Written as DNA, the CDR3 is TGTGCCAGCAGTTACCCTACTAGCGGGAGCACAGATACGCAGTATTTT. This translates into CASSYPTSGSTDTQYF.

This clone was seen a few times. This chain connects TRBV21-1 to TRBJ2-7; no check of the table's D call, TRBD2, against the DNA was made. TRBV21-1 is flagged as a pseudogene. CDR3 length: 19 residues. CDR3 DNA: TGTGCCAGCAGCAAAGAGGTCCCCGGGACTAGCGGGAGGTGGTACGAGCAGTACTTC. Translated: CASSKEVPGTSGRWYEQYF.

The chain employs TRBV5-5 and TRBJ2-2, with D possibly TRBD1 on 6 matching bases. Germline lookup yields CDR1 SGHKS and CDR2 YYEKEE (reference sequence). V dropped 0 bases and J dropped 8 bases, with 11 bases sitting between them. CDR3 length: 14 residues. The CDR3 reads CASSLATGPGELFF. The CDR3 DNA reads TGTGCCAGCAGCTTGGCCACAGGGCCGGGGGAGCTGTTTTTT.

This chain joins TRBV29-1 and TRBJ2-1, with TRBD2 matching 9 bases. V trimming: 5 bases; J trimming: 8 bases; junction bases outside the gene matches: 7. In germline, CDR1 is SQVTM, CDR2 ANQGSEA. The CDR3 has 13 amino acids. CDR3 sequence: CSVSRGRADEQFF. The CDR3 nucleotides read TGCAGCGTTTCCCGCGGGAGGGCTGATGAGCAGTTCTTC.

V usage is TRBV11-1 and J usage is TRBJ1-1; TRBD1 matches at 9 bases. CDR1 is SGHAT and CDR2 is FQDESV in the germline V gene (reference sequence). This CDR3 has 15 amino acids. With V trimmed by 5 bases and J by 5 bases, 9 bases remained unmatched. CDR3 DNA: TGTGCCAGCAGCATAGGGACAGGGTGGAGTACTGAAGCTTTCTTT. Its translation is CASSIGTGWSTEAFF.

The rearrangement uses TRBV4-1 and TRBJ2-3; 7 bases align to TRBD2. The germline gives CDR1 MGHRA, CDR2 YSYEKL. V shed 0 bases, J shed 1 base, and the junction held 7 bases outside the gene matches. This CDR3 spans 17 amino acids. CDR3 sequence reads: CASSQEWRELGTDTQYF. Here the CDR3 DNA reads TGCGCCAGCAGCCAAGAGTGGCGGGAGCTTGGCACAGATACGCAGTATTTT.

The chain carries TRBV9 and TRBJ2-1; 8 bases map to TRBD2. V lost 0 bases to trimming and J lost 2 bases; unmatched junction nucleotides: 1. The CDR3 extends over 15 amino acids. Germline V gene lookup returns CDR1 SGDLS and CDR2 YYNGEE. CDR3 protein: CASSVAGGPYNEQFF. As DNA, the CDR3 is TGTGCCAGCAGCGTAGCGGGAGGGCCCTACAATGAGCAGTTCTTC.

The chain combines TRBV20-1 with TRBJ2-7; D call uncertain. Germline assignment: CDR1 DFQATT and CDR2 SNEGSKA (reference sequence). V dropped 7 bases and J dropped 5 bases, with 12 bases sitting between them. The CDR3 totals 11 residues. The CDR3 nucleotides read TGCAGTGTCGAGTCGTTTGACGAGCAGTACTTC. This sequence encodes CSVESFDEQYF.

This chain connects TRBV9 to TRBJ1-1; 8 bases agree with TRBD1. CDR1 and CDR2 (germline): SGDLS, YYNGEE. The V gene end was trimmed by 2 bases and the J gene end by 3 bases; junction bases not matched to a gene: 6. The CDR3 spans 15 residues. The CDR3 loop is CASSVQGASDTEAFF. CDR3 sequence (DNA): TGTGCCAGCAGCGTCCAGGGGGCTAGCGACACTGAAGCTTTCTTT.